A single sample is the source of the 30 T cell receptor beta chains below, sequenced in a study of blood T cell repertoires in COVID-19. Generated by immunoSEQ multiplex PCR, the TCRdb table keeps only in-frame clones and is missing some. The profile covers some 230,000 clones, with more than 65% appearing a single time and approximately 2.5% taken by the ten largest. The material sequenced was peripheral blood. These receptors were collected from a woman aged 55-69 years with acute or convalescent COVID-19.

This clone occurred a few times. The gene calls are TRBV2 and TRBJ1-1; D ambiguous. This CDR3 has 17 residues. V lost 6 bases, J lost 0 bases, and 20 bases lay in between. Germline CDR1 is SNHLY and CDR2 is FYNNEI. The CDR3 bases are TGTGCCAGCAGCCATCACCGGACGGGATATATGAACACTGAAGCTTTCTTT. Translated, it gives CASSHHRTGYMNTEAFF. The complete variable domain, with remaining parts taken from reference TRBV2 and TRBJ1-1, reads EPEVTQTPSHQVTQMGQEVILRCVPISNHLYFYWYRQILGQKVEFLVSFYNNEISEKSEIFDDQFSVERPDGSNFTLKIRSTKLEDSAMYFCASSHHRTGYMNTEAFFGQGTRLTVV.

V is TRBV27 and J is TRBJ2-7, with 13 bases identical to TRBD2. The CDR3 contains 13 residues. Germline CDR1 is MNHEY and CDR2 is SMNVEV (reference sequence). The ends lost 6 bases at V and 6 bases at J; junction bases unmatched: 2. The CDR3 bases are TGTGCCAGCAGAGGGACTAGCGGGGTCGAGCAGTACTTC. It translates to CASRGTSGVEQYF.

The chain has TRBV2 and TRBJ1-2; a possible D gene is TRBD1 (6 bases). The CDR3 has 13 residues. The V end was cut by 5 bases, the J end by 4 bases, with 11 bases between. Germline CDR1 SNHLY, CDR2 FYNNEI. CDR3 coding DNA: TGTGCCAGCAGTTTTAGGGGGAGCTATGGCTACACCTTC. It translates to CASSFRGSYGYTF.

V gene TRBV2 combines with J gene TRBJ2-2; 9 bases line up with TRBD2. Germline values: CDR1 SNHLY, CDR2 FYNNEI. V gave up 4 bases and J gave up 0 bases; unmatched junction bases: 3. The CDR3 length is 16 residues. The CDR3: CASSGASGTNTGELFF. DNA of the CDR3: TGTGCCAGCAGTGGGGCTAGCGGGACGAACACCGGGGAGCTGTTTTTT.

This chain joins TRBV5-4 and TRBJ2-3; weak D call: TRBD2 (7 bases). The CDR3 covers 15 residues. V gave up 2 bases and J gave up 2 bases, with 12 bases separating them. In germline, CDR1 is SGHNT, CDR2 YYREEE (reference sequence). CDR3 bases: TGTGCCAGCAGCTTTGCGGGGGCCGCCACAGATACGCAGTATTTT. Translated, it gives CASSFAGAATDTQYF. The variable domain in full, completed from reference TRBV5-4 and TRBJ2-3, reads ETGVTQSPTHLIKTRGQQVTLRCSSQSGHNTVSWYQQALGQGPQFIFQYYREEENGRGNFPPRFSGLQFPNYSSELNVNALELDDSALYLCASSFAGAATDTQYFGPGTRLTVL.

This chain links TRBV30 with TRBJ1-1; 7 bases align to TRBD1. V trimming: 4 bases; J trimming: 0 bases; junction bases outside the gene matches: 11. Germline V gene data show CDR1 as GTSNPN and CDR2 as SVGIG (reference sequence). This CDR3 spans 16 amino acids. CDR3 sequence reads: CAWTRKGQIMNTEAFF. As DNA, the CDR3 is TGTGCCTGGACCAGGAAGGGACAGATTATGAACACTGAAGCTTTCTTT.

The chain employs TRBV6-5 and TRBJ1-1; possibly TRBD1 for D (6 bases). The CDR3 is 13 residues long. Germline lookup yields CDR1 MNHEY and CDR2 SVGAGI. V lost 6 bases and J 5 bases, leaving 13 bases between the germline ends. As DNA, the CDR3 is TGTGCCAGCAGCCCAGGGGTAAGGACTGAAGCTTTCTTT. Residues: CASSPGVRTEAFF.

Written as DNA, the CDR3 is TGTGCCAGCAGCAAAGGAGGGGGACGGACCCTTGGAGCTCTCAATCAGCCCCAGCATTTT. Protein: CASSKGGGRTLGALNQPQHF. The chain couples TRBV21-1 to TRBJ1-5; the table's TRBD1 call for D was not verified on the DNA. TRBV21-1 is noted as a pseudogene. This CDR3 is 20 amino acids long.

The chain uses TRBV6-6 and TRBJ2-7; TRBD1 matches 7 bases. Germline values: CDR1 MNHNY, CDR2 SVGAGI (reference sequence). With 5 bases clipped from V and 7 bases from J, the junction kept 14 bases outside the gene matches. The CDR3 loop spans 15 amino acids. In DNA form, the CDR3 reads TGTGCCAGCAGTCCTGTCAAGGGGGCGCCGGGTGAGCAGTACTTC. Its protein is CASSPVKGAPGEQYF.

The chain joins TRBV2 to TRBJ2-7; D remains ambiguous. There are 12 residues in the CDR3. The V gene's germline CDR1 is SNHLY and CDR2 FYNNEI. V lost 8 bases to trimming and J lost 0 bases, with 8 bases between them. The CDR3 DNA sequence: TGTGCCAGCCTAAGCGTCTCCTACGAGCAGTACTTC. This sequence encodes CASLSVSYEQYF.

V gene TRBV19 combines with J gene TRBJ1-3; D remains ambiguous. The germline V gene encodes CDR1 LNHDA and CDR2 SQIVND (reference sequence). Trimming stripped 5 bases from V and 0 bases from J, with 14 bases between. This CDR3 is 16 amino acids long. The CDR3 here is CASSLLIGFSGNTIYF. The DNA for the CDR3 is TGTGCCAGTAGTCTTCTTATCGGGTTCTCTGGAAACACCATATATTTT.

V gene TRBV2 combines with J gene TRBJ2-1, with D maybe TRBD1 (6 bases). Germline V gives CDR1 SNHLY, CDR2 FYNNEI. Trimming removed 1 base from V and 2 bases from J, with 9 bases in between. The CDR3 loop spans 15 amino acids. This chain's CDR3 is CASSEGRGAYNEQFF. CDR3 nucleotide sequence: TGTGCCAGCAGTGAAGGCAGGGGAGCCTACAATGAGCAGTTCTTC.

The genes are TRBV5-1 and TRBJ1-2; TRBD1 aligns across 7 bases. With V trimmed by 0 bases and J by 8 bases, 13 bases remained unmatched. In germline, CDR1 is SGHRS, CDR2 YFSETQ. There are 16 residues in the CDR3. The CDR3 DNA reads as TGCGCCAGCAGCTTGGATGAGTCCGGACAGGTTGGCGGCTACACCTTC. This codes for CASSLDESGQVGGYTF. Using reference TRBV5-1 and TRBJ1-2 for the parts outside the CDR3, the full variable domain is KAGVTQTPRYLIKTRGQQVTLSCSPISGHRSVSWYQQTPGQGLQFLFEYFSETQRNKGNFPGRFSGRQFSNSRSEMNVSTLELGDSALYLCASSLDESGQVGGYTFGSGTRLTVV.

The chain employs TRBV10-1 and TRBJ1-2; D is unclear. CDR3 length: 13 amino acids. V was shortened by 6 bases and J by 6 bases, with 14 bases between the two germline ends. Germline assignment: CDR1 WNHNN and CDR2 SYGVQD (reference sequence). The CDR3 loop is CASREALAHGYTF. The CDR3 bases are TGCGCCAGCAGAGAAGCCCTCGCGCATGGCTACACCTTC.

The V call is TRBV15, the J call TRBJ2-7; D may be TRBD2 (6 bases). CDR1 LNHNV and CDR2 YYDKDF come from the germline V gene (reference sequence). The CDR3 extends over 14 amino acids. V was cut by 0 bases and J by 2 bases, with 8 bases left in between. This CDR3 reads CATSRDGGPYEQYF. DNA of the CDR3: TGTGCCACCAGCAGAGACGGGGGACCCTACGAGCAGTACTTC.

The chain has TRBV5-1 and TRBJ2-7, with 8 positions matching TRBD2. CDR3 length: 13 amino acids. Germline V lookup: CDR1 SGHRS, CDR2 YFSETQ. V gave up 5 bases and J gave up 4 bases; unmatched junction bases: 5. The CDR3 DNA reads TGCGCCAGCAGTGATAGCGGGGCATACGAGCAGTACTTC. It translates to CASSDSGAYEQYF.

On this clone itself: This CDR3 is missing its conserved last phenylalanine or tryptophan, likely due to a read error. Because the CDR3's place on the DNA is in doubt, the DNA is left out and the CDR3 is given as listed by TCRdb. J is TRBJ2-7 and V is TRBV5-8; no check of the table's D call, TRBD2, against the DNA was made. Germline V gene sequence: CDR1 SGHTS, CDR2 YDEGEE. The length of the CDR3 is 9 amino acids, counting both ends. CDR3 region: CASSLFLAG.

In DNA, the CDR3 is TGTGCCAGCAGTCCCCCGTGGTCAGTCTTCCCCTACGAGCAGTACTTC. The encoded protein is CASSPPWSVFPYEQYF. This chain connects TRBV7-9 to TRBJ2-7; D is unresolved. The germline V gene encodes CDR1 SEHNR and CDR2 FQNEAQ (reference sequence). The V and J ends lost 6 bases and 2 bases respectively, with 20 bases between them. The CDR3 runs to 16 residues.

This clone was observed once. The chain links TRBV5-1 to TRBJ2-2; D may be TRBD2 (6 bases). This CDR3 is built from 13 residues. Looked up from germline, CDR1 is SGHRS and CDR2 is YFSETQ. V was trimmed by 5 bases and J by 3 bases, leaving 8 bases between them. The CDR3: CASRGGDTGELFF. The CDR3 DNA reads TGCGCCAGCAGGGGGGGAGACACCGGGGAGCTGTTTTTT.

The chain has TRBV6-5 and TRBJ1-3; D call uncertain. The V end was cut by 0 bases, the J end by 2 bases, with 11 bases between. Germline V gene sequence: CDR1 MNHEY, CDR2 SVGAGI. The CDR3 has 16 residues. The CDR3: CASSYSVTEAGNTIYF. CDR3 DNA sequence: TGTGCCAGCAGTTACTCGGTAACGGAGGCTGGAAACACCATATATTTT.

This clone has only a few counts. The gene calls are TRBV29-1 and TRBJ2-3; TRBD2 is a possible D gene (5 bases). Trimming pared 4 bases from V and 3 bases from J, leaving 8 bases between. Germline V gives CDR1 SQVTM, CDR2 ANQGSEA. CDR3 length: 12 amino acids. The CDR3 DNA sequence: TGCAGCGTTGCCCGGGGAACAGATACGCAGTATTTT. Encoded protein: CSVARGTDTQYF.

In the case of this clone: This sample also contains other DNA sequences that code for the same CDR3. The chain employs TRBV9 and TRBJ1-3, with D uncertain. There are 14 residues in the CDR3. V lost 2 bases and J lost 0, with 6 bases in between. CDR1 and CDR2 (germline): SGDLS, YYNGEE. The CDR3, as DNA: TGTGCCAGCAGCGTGGCAGGCTCTGGAAACACCATATATTTT. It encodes CASSVAGSGNTIYF.

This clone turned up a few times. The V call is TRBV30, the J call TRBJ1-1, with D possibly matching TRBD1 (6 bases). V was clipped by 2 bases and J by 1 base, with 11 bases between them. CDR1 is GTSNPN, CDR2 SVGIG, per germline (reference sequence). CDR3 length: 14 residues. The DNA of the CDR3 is TGTGCCTGGAGTCCAGGGGTTGCGAACACTGAAGCTTTCTTT. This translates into CAWSPGVANTEAFF. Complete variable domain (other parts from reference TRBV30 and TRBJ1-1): SQTIHQWPATLVQPVGSPLSLECTVEGTSNPNLYWYRQAAGRGLQLLFYSVGIGQISSEVPQNLSASRPQDRQFILSSKKLLLSDSGFYLCAWSPGVANTEAFFGQGTRLTVV.

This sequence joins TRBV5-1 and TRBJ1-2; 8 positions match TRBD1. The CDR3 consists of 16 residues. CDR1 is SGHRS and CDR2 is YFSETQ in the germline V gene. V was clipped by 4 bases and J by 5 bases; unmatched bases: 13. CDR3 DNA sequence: TGCGCCAGCAGCCCCGCGGGGCAGGGGGCGATATATGGCTACACCTTC. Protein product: CASSPAGQGAIYGYTF.

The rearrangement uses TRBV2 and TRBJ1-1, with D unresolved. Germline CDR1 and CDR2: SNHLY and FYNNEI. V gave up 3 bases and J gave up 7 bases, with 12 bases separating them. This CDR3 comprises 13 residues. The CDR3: CASSDAGDGEAFF. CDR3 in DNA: TGTGCCAGCAGTGACGCGGGTGATGGTGAAGCTTTCTTT.

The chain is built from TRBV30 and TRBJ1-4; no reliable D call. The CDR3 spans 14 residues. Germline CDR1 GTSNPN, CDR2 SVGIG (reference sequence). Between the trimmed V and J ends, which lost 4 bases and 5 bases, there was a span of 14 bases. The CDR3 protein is CAWKLNRKNEKLFF. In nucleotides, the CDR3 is TGTGCCTGGAAATTGAACAGAAAAAATGAAAAACTGTTTTTT.

The CDR3 coding sequence is TGTGCCAGCAGGACAGTAGATAATTCACCCCTCCACTTT. Its protein product is CASRTVDNSPLHF. The rearrangement links TRBV2 to TRBJ1-6; D may be TRBD1 (5 bases). The germline CDR1 and CDR2 sequences are SNHLY and FYNNEI. This CDR3 has 13 amino acids. The V gene lost 6 bases and the J gene lost 5 bases, with 8 bases spanning the gap.

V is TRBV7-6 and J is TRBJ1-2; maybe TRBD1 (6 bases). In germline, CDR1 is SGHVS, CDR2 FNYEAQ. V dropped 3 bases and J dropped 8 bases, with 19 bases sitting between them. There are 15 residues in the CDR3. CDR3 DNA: TGTGCCAGCAGCTTGGGGTTAGGGGGGGCTGGAGGCTACACCTTC. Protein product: CASSLGLGGAGGYTF.

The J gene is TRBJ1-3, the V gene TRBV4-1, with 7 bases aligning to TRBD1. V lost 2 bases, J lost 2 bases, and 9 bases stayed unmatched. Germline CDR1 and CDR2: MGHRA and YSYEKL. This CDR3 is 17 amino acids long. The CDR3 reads CASSQSWTGLTGNTIYF. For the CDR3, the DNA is TGCGCCAGCAGCCAATCTTGGACAGGCCTAACTGGAAACACCATATATTTT.

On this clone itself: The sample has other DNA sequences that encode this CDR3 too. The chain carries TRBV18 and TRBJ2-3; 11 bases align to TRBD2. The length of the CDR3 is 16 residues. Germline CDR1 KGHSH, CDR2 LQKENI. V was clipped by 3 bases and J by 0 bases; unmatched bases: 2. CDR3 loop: CASSPLAGGSTDTQYF. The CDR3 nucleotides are TGTGCCAGCTCACCCCTAGCGGGGGGTAGCACAGATACGCAGTATTTT. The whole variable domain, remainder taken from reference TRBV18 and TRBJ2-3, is NAGVMQNPRHLVRRRGQEARLRCSPMKGHSHVYWYRQLPEEGLKFMVYLQKENIIDESGMPKERFSAEFPKEGPSILRIQQVVRGDSAAYFCASSPLAGGSTDTQYFGPGTRLTVL.